This entry describes one TCR beta chain. The sample is drawn from a study of CD8+CD57+ T cells in acquired aplastic anemia. Study overall: Mean DNA quantity obtained from sorted CD4+ and CD8+ cells was around 2.9 ug.

In patients chosen for sequencing, flow cytometry had shown CD8+CD57+ cell expansion. CDR3 and TCR beta VDJ profiling relied on a genomic DNA template. TCRdb ran MiXCR on the reads and lists one entry per CDR3 protein. This table has 250,000 to 350,000 distinct CDR3 sequences, 56% appearing once. The CDR3 is 15 amino acids. The V end lost 6 bases, the J end lost 3 bases, and 18 bases lay between the germline ends. The material sequenced was sorted CD4+, CD8+, or CD8+CD57+ T cells (not recorded which) from PBMCs. The genes are TRBV12-3 or TRBV12-4 and TRBJ2-7, with D maybe TRBD1 (6 bases). The sequence derives from a human donor with aplastic anemia. CDR3 nucleotides: TGTGCCAGCAGCCCTAGGGGGATACTACACTACGAGCAGTACTTC. This codes for CASSPRGILHYEQYF.